Following are 4 T cell receptor beta chains from one sample sequenced in a study of PD-L1 blockade in urothelial cancer. Time point: peripheral blood 6 weeks after treatment start. Clones were sequenced by immunoSEQ multiplex PCR, and TCRdb holds only the in-frame ones, with some missing. The sample holds around 100,000 clones, around 93% seen once. This sample comprised PBMCs, obtained around atezolizumab (anti-PD-L1) treatment. The receptors stem from a man between 60 and 75 years old with urothelial cancer.

This chain joins TRBV5-1 and TRBJ2-3, with D unclear. The germline V and J ends were trimmed by 6 bases and 2 bases, with 13 bases remaining between them. The CDR3 has 14 residues. The V gene's germline CDR1 is SGHRS and CDR2 YFSETQ. CDR3 nucleotides: TGCGCCAGCAAGTGGTCGAGCTTCACAGATACGCAGTATTTT. Its translation: CASKWSSFTDTQYF.

V and J are TRBV30 and TRBJ2-1; 12 bases map to TRBD2. Germline-derived CDR1 and CDR2 are GTSNPN and SVGIG (reference sequence). V trimming: 4 bases; J trimming: 8 bases; junction bases outside the gene matches: 3. The CDR3 length is 13 residues. In DNA form, the CDR3 reads TGTGCCTGGAATCTAGCGGGGGGGCATGAGCAGTTCTTC. Its protein is CAWNLAGGHEQFF.

This chain uses TRBV2 with TRBJ2-5; D gene unclear. Deletions cut 5 bases from V and 4 bases from J, with 8 bases between. Germline CDR1 and CDR2: SNHLY and FYNNEI. The CDR3 is 12 residues long. This CDR3 is CASSSRGETQYF. CDR3 coding DNA: TGTGCCAGCAGTTCCCGAGGAGAGACCCAGTACTTC.

The rearrangement uses TRBV6-5 and TRBJ2-5, with TRBD2 matching 7 bases. The CDR3 totals 12 residues. Germline assignment: CDR1 MNHEY and CDR2 SVGAGI. Trimming removed 10 bases from V and 1 base from J; junction bases left unmatched: 3. The CDR3: CATGGSQETQYF. The CDR3 coding sequence is TGTGCCACCGGGGGGTCCCAAGAGACCCAGTACTTC.